Shown below are 24 T cell receptor beta chains from a single sample sequenced in a study of spatial heterogeneity in lung cancer. The time point: sample taken at primary tumor resection. Researchers sequenced whole RNA taken from tumor, nontumor lung or frozen PBMC without sorting. TCRdb reprocessed the 5' RACE reads with MiXCR, giving one entry per CDR3 protein. This table holds 90,000 or so distinct CDR3 sequences, roughly 9.5% found once. Sequencing used PBMCs, obtained at surgery. The receptors come from a male donor with early-stage non-small cell lung cancer.

Ten or more counts support this clonotype. The CDR3 sequence: CAWSAPPYRPYNEQFF. For the CDR3, the DNA is TGTGCCTGGAGTGCCCCCCCTTACCGCCCGTACAATGAGCAGTTCTTC. This chain uses TRBV30 with TRBJ2-1; D is unresolved. Trimming removed 1 base at V and 4 bases at J, with 17 bases between. There are 16 residues in the CDR3. Germline lookup yields CDR1 GTSNPN and CDR2 SVGIG (reference sequence).

V and J are TRBV2 and TRBJ1-2; weak D call: TRBD1 (5 bases). Between the trimmed V and J ends, which lost 4 bases and 1 base, there was a span of 13 bases. Germline lookup yields CDR1 SNHLY and CDR2 FYNNEI. CDR3 size: 15 residues. CDR3 DNA: TGTGCCAGCAGTGTCATTGTCGACAGTAACTATGGCTACACCTTC. Its translation is CASSVIVDSNYGYTF.

This clonotype has a count of ten or more. The V and J genes are TRBV29-1 and TRBJ2-1; no definite D call. The CDR3 contains 10 residues. V shed 3 bases and J shed 10 bases, with 7 bases lying between them. From germline, CDR1 is SQVTM and CDR2 ANQGSEA. The CDR3 nucleotides read TGCAGCGTTGAGATCCGGGAGCAGTTCTTC. It is translated as CSVEIREQFF.

This clonotype was observed at least ten times. The V gene is TRBV28, the J gene TRBJ2-7; 8 positions match TRBD1. The germline V gene has CDR1 MDHEN and CDR2 SYDVKM. Trimming took 2 bases from V and 5 from J; bases not matched to a gene: 8. This CDR3 has 15 amino acids. Here the CDR3 reads CASSLSDQGADEQYF. The CDR3 coding sequence is TGTGCCAGCAGTTTAAGCGATCAGGGGGCCGACGAGCAGTACTTC.

This clonotype was detected ten times or more. The rearrangement joins TRBV7-8 to TRBJ2-2; 10 bases match TRBD2. Germline CDR1 SGHVS, CDR2 FQNEAQ. This CDR3 is built from 16 residues. The ends lost 4 bases at V and 0 bases at J; junction bases unmatched: 2. CDR3 amino acids: CASSSGLAANTGELFF. Here the CDR3 DNA reads TGTGCCAGCAGCTCCGGACTAGCGGCGAACACCGGGGAGCTGTTTTTT. The full variable domain, its missing parts supplied by reference TRBV7-8 and TRBJ2-2, is GAGVSQSPRYKVAKRGQDVALRCDPISGHVSLFWYQQALGQGPEFLTYFQNEAQLDKSGLPSDRFFAERPEGSVSTLKIQRTQQEDSAVYLCASSSGLAANTGELFFGEGSRLTVL.

On this clonotype: A much more abundant neighbour one base away suggests this may be a read error. V usage is TRBV5-1 and J usage is TRBJ2-3; 7 bases match TRBD2. Germline loops: CDR1 SGHRS, CDR2 YFSETQ. The length of the CDR3 is 15 residues. This chain's CDR3 is CACSPTSVNTDTQYF. CDR3 DNA: TGCGCCTGCAGCCCCACTAGCGTCAACACAGATACGCAGTATTTT.

In this sample, this clonotype turned up a few times. The genes are TRBV20-1 and TRBJ2-2; possibly TRBD2 for D (5 bases). CDR3 length: 14 amino acids. V was cut by 6 bases and J by 3 bases, with 14 bases left in between. From germline, CDR1 is DFQATT and CDR2 SNEGSKA (reference sequence). CDR3 nucleotide sequence: TGCAGTGCCCTCCGGGGTGTCGACACCGGGGAGCTGTTTTTT. This translates into CSALRGVDTGELFF.

This clonotype was seen a few times. The V and J genes are TRBV20-1 and TRBJ1-4, with TRBD1 matching 7 bases. CDR1 DFQATT and CDR2 SNEGSKA come from the germline V gene (reference sequence). The CDR3 contains 14 residues. V gave up 0 bases and J gave up 7 bases; unmatched junction bases: 5. CDR3 sequence (DNA): TGCAGTGCTAGAGACATTACAGGGGCTGAAAAACTGTTTTTT. Protein product: CSARDITGAEKLFF.

This rearrangement joins TRBV25-1 to TRBJ1-2, with D hard to call. CDR1 and CDR2 from the germline V gene are MGHDK and SYGVNS. This CDR3 comprises 11 residues. Trimming shortened V by 11 bases and J by 8 bases, and 15 bases separated the two germline ends. CDR3 bases: TGTGCCCCTGTAGCGGAGTACGGCTACACCTTC. It is translated as CAPVAEYGYTF.

This clonotype occurred many times. This chain uses TRBV5-1 with TRBJ1-1; the D is unclear. In germline, CDR1 is SGHRS, CDR2 YFSETQ. This CDR3 has 14 amino acids. Trimming left V 4 bases short and J 0 bases short, with 10 bases between. As DNA, the CDR3 is TGCGCCAGCAGCCAACGCCCAATGAACACTGAAGCTTTCTTT. Translated, it gives CASSQRPMNTEAFF. Together with reference TRBV5-1 and TRBJ1-1, the CDR3 gives the full variable domain: KAGVTQTPRYLIKTRGQQVTLSCSPISGHRSVSWYQQTPGQGLQFLFEYFSETQRNKGNFPGRFSGRQFSNSRSEMNVSTLELGDSALYLCASSQRPMNTEAFFGQGTRLTVV.

The table lists this clonotype with many counts. The V gene is TRBV5-1, the J gene TRBJ1-6; no clear D gene. CDR1 SGHRS and CDR2 YFSETQ come from the germline V gene. The V end was cut by 2 bases, the J end by 14 bases, with 14 bases between. The CDR3 consists of 13 residues. The CDR3 loop is CASSFTIGLALHF. The CDR3 region has the DNA TGCGCCAGCAGCTTCACGATCGGGTTGGCCCTCCACTTT. Filled out from reference TRBV5-1 and TRBJ1-6, the complete variable domain reads KAGVTQTPRYLIKTRGQQVTLSCSPISGHRSVSWYQQTPGQGLQFLFEYFSETQRNKGNFPGRFSGRQFSNSRSEMNVSTLELGDSALYLCASSFTIGLALHFGNGTRLTVT.

This clonotype was picked up many times. The V call is TRBV2, the J call TRBJ2-5; 12 positions agree with TRBD2. This CDR3 spans 14 amino acids. The germline gives CDR1 SNHLY, CDR2 FYNNEI. The junction had 1 base not matched to a gene; V was cut back by 1 base and J by 7 bases. The CDR3 DNA reads as TGTGCCAGCAGTGAAGAACTAGCGGGGGGGACCCAGTACTTC. This codes for CASSEELAGGTQYF. The complete variable domain, with remaining parts taken from reference TRBV2 and TRBJ2-5, reads EPEVTQTPSHQVTQMGQEVILRCVPISNHLYFYWYRQILGQKVEFLVSFYNNEISEKSEIFDDQFSVERPDGSNFTLKIRSTKLEDSAMYFCASSEELAGGTQYFGPGTRLLVL.

This clonotype has at least ten counts. This chain links TRBV9 with TRBJ2-2; D could derive from TRBD1 or TRBD2 (5 bases each). Germline-derived CDR1 and CDR2 are SGDLS and YYNGEE. V lost 4 bases and J 3 bases, leaving 13 bases between the germline ends. This CDR3 contains 15 residues. This chain's CDR3 is CASSSFRGDTGELFF. The CDR3 DNA reads as TGTGCCAGCAGCTCCTTCCGGGGCGACACCGGGGAGCTGTTTTTT. Looking up the rest from reference TRBV9 and TRBJ2-2 gives the full variable domain: DSGVTQTPKHLITATGQRVTLRCSPRSGDLSVYWYQQSLDQGLQFLIQYYNGEERAKGNILERFSAQQFPDLHSELNLSSLELGDSALYFCASSSFRGDTGELFFGEGSRLTVL.

This chain links TRBV6-5 with TRBJ1-3; perhaps TRBD1 as D (5 bases). From germline, CDR1 is MNHEY and CDR2 SVGAGI. V was shortened by 6 bases and J by 0 bases, with 9 bases between the two germline ends. This CDR3 has 14 residues. The CDR3 loop reads CASRGTLSGNTIYF. CDR3 nucleotide sequence: TGTGCCAGCAGGGGGACTCTCTCTGGAAACACCATATATTTT.

The chain recombines TRBV7-9 with TRBJ2-7; D is perhaps TRBD1 or TRBD2 (5 bases each). V lost 5 bases and J lost 7, with 15 bases in between. Germline CDR1 is SEHNR and CDR2 is FQNEAQ (reference sequence). The CDR3 runs to 13 residues. CDR3 residues: CASSTTEGKEQYF. CDR3 nucleotides: TGTGCCAGCAGCACCACCGAGGGGAAGGAGCAGTACTTC.

The chain has TRBV25-1 and TRBJ2-1; the D is unclear. The CDR3 covers 13 residues. Germline CDR1 is MGHDK and CDR2 is SYGVNS. Trimming stripped 2 bases from V and 9 bases from J, with 11 bases between. The chain's CDR3 is CASSEPPPSEQFF. The CDR3 DNA is TGTGCCAGCAGTGAACCTCCCCCTAGTGAGCAGTTCTTC.

Note on this clonotype: A read error may account for a junction end that differs from germline. V and J are TRBV12-3 or TRBV12-4 and TRBJ2-2; the match to TRBD2 covers 10 bases. The CDR3 spans 15 residues. The CDR3 sequence: CASSLAGADTGELFF. CDR3 DNA: TGTGCCAGCAGTCTAGCGGGAGCCGACACCGGGGAGCTGTTTTTT.

On this clonotype: Mismatch with germline at one junction end may stem from a read error. This chain uses TRBV12-3 or TRBV12-4 with TRBJ2-2; possible D gene TRBD2, 5 bases. The CDR3 extends over 12 amino acids. The CDR3 nucleotides are TGTGTCAGCGGCGGAGGAGGAAGGGAGCTGTTTTTT. Translation gives CVSGGGGRELFF.

The J gene is TRBJ2-7, the V gene TRBV3-1; 7 nucleotides align to TRBD2. This CDR3 comprises 16 residues. CDR1 LGHDT and CDR2 YNNKEL come from the germline V gene (reference sequence). After removal of 2 bases from V and 1 base from J, the junction contained 8 bases not matched to a gene. The CDR3 region has the DNA TGTGCCAGCAGCCAACTTGGGCGGGGGACTTCCTACGAGCAGTACTTC. Protein: CASSQLGRGTSYEQYF.

The CDR3 loop reads CASSRTSGRARVGTQYF. In DNA form, the CDR3 reads TGTGCCAGCAGCCGGACTAGCGGGAGGGCCCGGGTAGGGACCCAGTACTTC. This chain uses TRBV12-3 or TRBV12-4 with TRBJ2-5, with 15 bases lining up with TRBD2. The CDR3 has 17 residues. V shed 6 bases and J 7 bases; nucleotides not matched to a gene: 12.

This clonotype was found a few times. V usage is TRBV3-1 and J usage is TRBJ2-1; D not certain. The CDR3 length is 14 residues. CDR1 and CDR2 (germline): LGHDT, YNNKEL (reference sequence). V lost 7 bases and J 8 bases, leaving 18 bases between the germline ends. The CDR3 here is CASIARLVEDEQFF. The CDR3 DNA reads as TGTGCCAGCATCGCAAGACTGGTCGAGGATGAGCAGTTCTTC.

This sequence joins TRBV5-1 and TRBJ1-1; 10 bases map to TRBD1. CDR3 length: 14 amino acids. The germline CDR1 and CDR2 sequences are SGHRS and YFSETQ. V trimming: 1 base; J trimming: 7 bases; junction bases outside the gene matches: 4. CDR3 nucleotides: TGCGCCAGCAGCTTGAGGGACAGGGGAATTGAAGCTTTCTTT. This sequence encodes CASSLRDRGIEAFF.

The chain is built from TRBV7-2 and TRBJ1-1, with no clear D. CDR3 length equals 13 residues. The germline gives CDR1 SGHTA, CDR2 FQGNSA. With 2 bases removed from V and 6 bases from J, the gap between germline ends came to 10 bases. CDR3 amino acids: CASSLLVSAEAFF. DNA of the CDR3: TGTGCCAGCAGCTTATTGGTCTCGGCTGAAGCTTTCTTT. The variable domain in full, completed from reference TRBV7-2 and TRBJ1-1, reads GAGVSQSPSNKVTEKGKDVELRCDPISGHTALYWYRQSLGQGLEFLIYFQGNSAPDKSGLPSDRFSAERTGGSVSTLTIQRTQQEDSAVYLCASSLLVSAEAFFGQGTRLTVV.

This clonotype came up many times. Here the CDR3 reads CASKKLVGLLEAFF. For the CDR3, the DNA is TGTGCCAGCAAAAAGCTAGTCGGACTCCTCGAAGCTTTCTTT. The V and J genes are TRBV6-5 and TRBJ1-1, with D uncertain. The CDR3 loop spans 14 amino acids. The V end lost 7 bases, the J end lost 8 bases, and 20 bases lay between the germline ends. Germline CDR1 and CDR2: MNHEY and SVGAGI.